The present TCR beta chain was sequenced within a study of T-cell memory formation after mild COVID-19. Study information: In these data, TCR clusters were largely donor specific.

TCRalpha and TCRbeta libraries used 5'RACE with constant-segment primers and UMIs. TCRdb used MiXCR to reprocess the 5' RACE reads, holding one entry per CDR3 protein. The sample includes 350,000 or so distinct CDR3 sequences, under 25% of them seen just once. Comments on this clonotype: Its target is unknown.

Study outcomes and limitations: Clones which contracted sat mainly in CM and EM if CD4+, and in EMRA if CD8+.

CDR3 length equals 17 residues. The J gene is TRBJ1-2, the V gene TRBV21-1; the table gives TRBD1 as D, unverified against the DNA. TRBV21-1 is designated a pseudogene. This clonotype was sampled from an adult woman who had mild COVID-19 (a few samples of this study predate the infection). Cell type and time point are not known. The sample was PBMCs or a T cell subset sorted from them (not recorded which). This CDR3 reads CASSKAWRQGVNYGYTF. The CDR3 nucleotides read TGTGCCAGCAGCAAAGCATGGAGGCAGGGGGTTAACTATGGCTACACCTTC.